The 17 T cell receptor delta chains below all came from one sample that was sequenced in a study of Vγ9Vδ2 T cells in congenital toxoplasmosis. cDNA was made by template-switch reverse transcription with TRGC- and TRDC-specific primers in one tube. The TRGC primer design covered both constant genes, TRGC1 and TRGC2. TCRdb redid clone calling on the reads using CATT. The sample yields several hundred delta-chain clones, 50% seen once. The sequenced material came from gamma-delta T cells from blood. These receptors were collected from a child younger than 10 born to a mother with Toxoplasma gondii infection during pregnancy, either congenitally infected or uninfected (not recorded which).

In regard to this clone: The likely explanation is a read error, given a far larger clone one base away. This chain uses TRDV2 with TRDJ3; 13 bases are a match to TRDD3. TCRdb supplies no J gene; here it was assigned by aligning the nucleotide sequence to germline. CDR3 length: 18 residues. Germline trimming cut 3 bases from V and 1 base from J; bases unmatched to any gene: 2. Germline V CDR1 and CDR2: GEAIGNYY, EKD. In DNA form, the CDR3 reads TGTGCCTGTGACGGACTGGGGGATACGTCCTGGGACACCCGACAGATGTTTTTC. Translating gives CACDGLGDTSWDTRQMFF.

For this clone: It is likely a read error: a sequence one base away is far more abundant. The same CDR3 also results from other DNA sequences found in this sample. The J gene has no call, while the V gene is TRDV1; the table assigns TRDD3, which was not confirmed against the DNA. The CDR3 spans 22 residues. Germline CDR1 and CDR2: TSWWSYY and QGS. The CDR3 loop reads CALGELAQISKWIRRYTDKLIF. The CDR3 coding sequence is TGTGCTCTTGGGGAACTAGCACAGATTTCTAAGTGGATACGCCGGTACACCGATAAACTTATCTTT.

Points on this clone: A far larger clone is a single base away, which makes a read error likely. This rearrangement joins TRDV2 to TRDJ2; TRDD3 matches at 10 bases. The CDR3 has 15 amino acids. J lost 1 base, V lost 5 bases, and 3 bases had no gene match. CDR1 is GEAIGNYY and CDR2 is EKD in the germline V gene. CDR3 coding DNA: TGTGCCTGTGTACTGGGGGATGATTTGACAGCACAACTCTTCTTT. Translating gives CACVLGDDLTAQLFF.

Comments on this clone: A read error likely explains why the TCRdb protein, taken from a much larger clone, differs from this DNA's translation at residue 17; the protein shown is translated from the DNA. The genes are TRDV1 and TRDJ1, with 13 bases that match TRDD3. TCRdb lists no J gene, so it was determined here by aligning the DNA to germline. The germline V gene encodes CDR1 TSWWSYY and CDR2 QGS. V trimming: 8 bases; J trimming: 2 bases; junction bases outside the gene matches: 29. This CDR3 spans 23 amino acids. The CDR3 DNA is TGTGCTCTTCTGGTTCCGGCCAGGGTACTGGGGGATACGGAGCGACTATGTACCGATAAACTCATCTTT. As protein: CALLVPARVLGDTERLCTDKLIF.

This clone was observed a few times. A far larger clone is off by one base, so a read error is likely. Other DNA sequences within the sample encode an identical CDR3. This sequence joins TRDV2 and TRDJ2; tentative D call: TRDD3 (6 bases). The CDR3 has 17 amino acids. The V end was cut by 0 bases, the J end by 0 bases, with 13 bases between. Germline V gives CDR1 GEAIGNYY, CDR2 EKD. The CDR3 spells CACDTVAGVALTAQLFF. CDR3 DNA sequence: TGTGCCTGTGACACCGTGGCTGGGGTAGCTTTGACAGCACAACTCTTCTTT.

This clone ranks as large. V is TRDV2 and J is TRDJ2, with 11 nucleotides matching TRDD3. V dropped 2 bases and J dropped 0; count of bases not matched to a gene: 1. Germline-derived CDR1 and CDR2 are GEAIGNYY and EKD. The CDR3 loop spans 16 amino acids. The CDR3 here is CACDKLGDTLTAQLFF. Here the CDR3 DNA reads TGTGCCTGTGACAAACTGGGGGATACTTTGACAGCACAACTCTTCTTT.

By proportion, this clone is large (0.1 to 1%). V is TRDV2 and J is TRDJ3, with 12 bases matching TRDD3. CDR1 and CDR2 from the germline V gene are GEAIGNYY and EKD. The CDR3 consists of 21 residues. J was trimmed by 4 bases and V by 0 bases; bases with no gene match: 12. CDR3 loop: CACDTVSTLGDTLWDTRQMFF. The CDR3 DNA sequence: TGTGCCTGTGACACCGTTAGTACTCTGGGGGATACGCTTTGGGACACCCGACAGATGTTTTTC.

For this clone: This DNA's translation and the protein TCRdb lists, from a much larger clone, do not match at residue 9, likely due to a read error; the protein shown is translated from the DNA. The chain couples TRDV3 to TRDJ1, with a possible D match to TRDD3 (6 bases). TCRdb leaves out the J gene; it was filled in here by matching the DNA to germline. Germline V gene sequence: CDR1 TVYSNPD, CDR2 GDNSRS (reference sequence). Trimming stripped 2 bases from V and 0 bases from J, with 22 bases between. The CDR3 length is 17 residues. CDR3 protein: CAFSSRPGVTYTDKLIF. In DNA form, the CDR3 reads TGTGCCTTTTCTTCCCGGCCTGGGGTAACGTACACCGATAAACTCATCTTT.

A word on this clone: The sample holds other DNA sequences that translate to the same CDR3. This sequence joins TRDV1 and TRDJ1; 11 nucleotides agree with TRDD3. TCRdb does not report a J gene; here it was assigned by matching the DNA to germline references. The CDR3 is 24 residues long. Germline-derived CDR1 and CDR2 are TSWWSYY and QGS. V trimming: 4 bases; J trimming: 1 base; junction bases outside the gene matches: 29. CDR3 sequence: CALGVATLPAGGYLGGRPTDKLIF. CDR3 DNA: TGTGCTCTTGGGGTCGCCACCCTGCCAGCTGGGGGATACCTGGGCGGTCGGCCCACCGATAAACTCATCTTT.

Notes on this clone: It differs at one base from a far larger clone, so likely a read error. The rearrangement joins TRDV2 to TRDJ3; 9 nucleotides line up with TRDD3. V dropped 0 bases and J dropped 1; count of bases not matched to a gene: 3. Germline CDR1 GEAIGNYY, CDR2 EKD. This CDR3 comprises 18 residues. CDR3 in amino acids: CACDTGGYSSWDTRQMFF. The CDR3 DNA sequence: TGTGCCTGTGACACCGGGGGATACTCATCCTGGGACACCCGACAGATGTTTTTC.

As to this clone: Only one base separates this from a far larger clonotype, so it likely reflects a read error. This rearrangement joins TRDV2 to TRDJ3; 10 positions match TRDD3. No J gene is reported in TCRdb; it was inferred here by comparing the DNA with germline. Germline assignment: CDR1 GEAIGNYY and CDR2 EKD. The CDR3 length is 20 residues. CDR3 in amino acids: CACDTVVGDTSSLDTRQMFF. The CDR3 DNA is TGTGCCTGTGACACCGTGGTGGGGGATACAAGCTCCTTGGACACCCGACAGATGTTTTTC.

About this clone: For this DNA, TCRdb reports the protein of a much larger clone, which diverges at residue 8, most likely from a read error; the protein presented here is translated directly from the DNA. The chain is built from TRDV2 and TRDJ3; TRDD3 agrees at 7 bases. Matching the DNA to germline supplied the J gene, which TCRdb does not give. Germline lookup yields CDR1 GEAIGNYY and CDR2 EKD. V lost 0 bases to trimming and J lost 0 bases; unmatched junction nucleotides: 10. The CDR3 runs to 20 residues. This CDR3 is CACDTVVWDTSSWDTRQMFF. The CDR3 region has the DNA TGTGCCTGTGACACCGTGGTGTGGGATACAAGCTCCTGGGACACCCGACAGATGTTTTTC.

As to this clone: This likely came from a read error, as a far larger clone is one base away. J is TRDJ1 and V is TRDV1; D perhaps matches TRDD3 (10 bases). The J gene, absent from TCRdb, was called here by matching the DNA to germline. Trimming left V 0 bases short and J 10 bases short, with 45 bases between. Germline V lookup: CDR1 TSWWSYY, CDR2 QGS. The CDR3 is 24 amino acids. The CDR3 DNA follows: TGTGCTCTTGGGGAACTGGCCTTCCTACGTCAGGGTGGGGGATACACACAGTGCTACAATAGACTCATCTTT. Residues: CALGELAFLRQGGGYTQCYNRLIF.

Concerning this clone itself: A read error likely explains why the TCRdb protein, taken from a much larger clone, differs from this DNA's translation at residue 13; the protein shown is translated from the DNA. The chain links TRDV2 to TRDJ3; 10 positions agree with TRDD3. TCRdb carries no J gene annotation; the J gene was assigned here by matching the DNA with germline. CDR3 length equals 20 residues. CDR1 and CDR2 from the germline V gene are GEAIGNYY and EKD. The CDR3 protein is CACDTVVGDTSSCDTRQMFF. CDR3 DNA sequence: TGTGCCTGTGACACCGTGGTGGGGGATACAAGCTCCTGTGACACCCGACAGATGTTTTTC.

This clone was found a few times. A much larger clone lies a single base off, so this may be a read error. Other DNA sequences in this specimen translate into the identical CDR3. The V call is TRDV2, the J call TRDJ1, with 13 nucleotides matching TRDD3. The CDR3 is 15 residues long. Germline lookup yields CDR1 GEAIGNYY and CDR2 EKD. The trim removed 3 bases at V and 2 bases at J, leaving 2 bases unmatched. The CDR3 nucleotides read TGTGCCTGTGACTACTGGGGGATACGAACCGATAAACTCATCTTT. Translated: CACDYWGIRTDKLIF.

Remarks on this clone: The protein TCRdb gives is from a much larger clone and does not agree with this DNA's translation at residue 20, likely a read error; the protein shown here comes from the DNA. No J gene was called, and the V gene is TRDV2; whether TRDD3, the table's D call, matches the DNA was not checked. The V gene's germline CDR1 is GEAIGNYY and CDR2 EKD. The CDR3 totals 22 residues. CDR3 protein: CACDTVGTGDAKETWDTRQIFF. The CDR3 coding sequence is TGTGCCTGTGACACCGTGGGGACTGGGGATGCGAAGGAAACCTGGGACACCCGACAGATTTTTTTC.

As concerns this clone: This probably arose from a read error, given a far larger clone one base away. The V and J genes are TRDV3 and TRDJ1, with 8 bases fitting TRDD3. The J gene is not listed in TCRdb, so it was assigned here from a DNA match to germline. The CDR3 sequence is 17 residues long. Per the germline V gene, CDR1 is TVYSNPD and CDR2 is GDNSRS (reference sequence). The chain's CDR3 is CAFSSRPGGTYTNKLIF. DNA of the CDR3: TGTGCCTTTTCTTCCCGGCCTGGGGGAACGTACACCAATAAACTCATCTTT.